This record looks at one TCR beta chain sequence and its context. This clonotype has a count of ten or more. Its antigen is unknown. No base quality information exists; no much larger clone differs at one position. The data were obtained in a study of T cells in Graves' hyperthyroidism and ophthalmopathy (dated by TCRdb to 2018 to 2020). Study-level background: Peripheral blood was collected at initial diagnosis, before any treatment. A discovery cohort of about a hundred patients, approximately 45 with Graves' ophthalmopathy and 57 with stable Graves' hyperthyroidism, was used to find distinguishing TCR V-J signatures. Prospective prediction of ophthalmopathy was tested in an independent validation cohort of some 19 hyperthyroidism patients and 15 to 17 patients who later progressed to ophthalmopathy. The roughly 100 discovery patients were divided at random into training and test sets in a 7:3 ratio. The study also compared thyroid tissue and blood T-cell repertoires from several Graves' hyperthyroidism patients. Following sampling, methimazole starting at 30 mg daily was given to hyperthyroidism patients, and high-dose intravenous methylprednisolone was given to ophthalmopathy patients. According to the paper, TCR Vbeta CDR3 sequencing was carried out on about 140 peripheral blood samples, which came from more than 40 ophthalmopathy, roughly 75 hyperthyroidism and about 17 progressor patients. The paper's findings and limits, for the study overall: A 13 V-J signature model separated ophthalmopathy from stable hyperthyroidism, with approximately 87% sensitivity and roughly 81% specificity in cross-validation and 80%/75% in testing. In validation, the model predicted progression to ophthalmopathy with approximately 71% sensitivity and less than 80% specificity, a median of 6.5 months before onset. Most expanded thyroid clonotypes (frequency above 0.001) were also detected in blood, suggesting blood repertoires may reflect thyroid immune responses. Sample size was not statistically predetermined, and investigators were not blinded to group allocation.

TCR beta CDR3 regions were amplified from RNA transcripts. The TCR CDR3 was subjected to a first round of RT-PCR using the HTBI primer set and the Qiagen OneStep RT-PCR kit. Libraries were constructed in a second round of multiplex PCR, after which size selection and purification were performed. Libraries were sequenced paired-end with 100 bp reads on an Illumina HiSeq2000. In the original analysis: SOAPnuke was used to process the raw data, removing reads that contained adapters or uncalled bases, had a mean Phred below 15, or lacked an exact match to the constant primer or identifier. High-quality paired reads were merged using COPE v1.2.5, and each unique nucleotide sequence was defined as a clonotype. MiTCR v1.1 was used to align the clonotypes against IMGT TRBV, TRBD and TRBJ reference segments. The analysis was restricted to V-J combinations with a frequency above 0.0001, which together covered roughly 99% of the repertoires. A TCS score was defined as the ratio between F50 (clonal expansion) and ExV (chaos), using BLOSUM62-based TCRdist between CDR3 peptides within each V-J. Welch's t-statistics and random forest reduced some 510 V-J features to 13, which were used in a naive Bayes classifier (R e1071). Through fastp at Q25 and MiXCR, TCRdb rebuilt clones from the public reads, retaining in-frame beta chains. Duplicate CDR3 protein sequences are folded into a single record with the most common DNA and genes. The V and J calls follow TCRdb's processing rather than the paper's. The sample table records a few hundred thousand distinct CDR3 sequences; approximately 13% of these occur just once. The top ten clones comprise roughly 9.2% of the sample.

Graves' hyperthyroidism was defined as stable when no progression to ophthalmopathy occurred over 18 months of follow-up. The hyperthyroidism patients were between 18 and 65 years old and newly diagnosed, with a disease duration of less than 2 months. Patients with uncontrolled infections, other autoimmune diseases, pregnancy or lactation were excluded. Diagnoses relied on clinical symptoms, serum thyroxine and TRAb, thyroid ultrasound and orbital computed tomography. Ficoll-Paque density gradient centrifugation was used to isolate PBMCs from approximately 11 ml of fresh peripheral blood. Total RNA was extracted using Trizol reagent, and RNA quality was assessed on an Agilent 2100 Bioanalyzer. CDR1 MNHEY and CDR2 SVGEGT were looked up in the germline V gene. The CDR3 covers 14 residues, taking in both the cysteine and the phenylalanine. Only CDR3 DNA remains: 42 bases, in frame from the first base. A distance of 10 bases separates the germline ends of V and J, which lose 0 bases and 7 bases respectively.

The chain joins TRBV6-2 or TRBV6-3 to TRBJ2-1, with the D gene not confidently named. Sequencing was done on a sample of blood. The sequence derives from a woman under 30 with Graves' hyperthyroidism. The DNA is TGTGCCAGCAGTTACTCAAGGCTCTATAATGAGCAGTTCTTC. Its amino acids are CASSYSRLYNEQFF.